This section outlines one T cell receptor beta chain sequence together with its context. Its specificity is not known. From the 5' RACE reads, TCRdb lists one entry per CDR3 protein and no DNA. The repertoire table contains 150,000 to 200,000 distinct CDR3 sequences. The CDR3 contains 15 residues. CDR1 and CDR2 (germline): SQVTM, ANQGSEA. The data belong to a study of T cells expressing NK-cell markers. In the study overall: Eight donors were sequenced, seven testing HCMV-seropositive and one testing seronegative. Study results and caveats: Whether expanded NKG2C-expressing T cell clones recognize HCMV is unknown.

The origin of this receptor is a woman between 18 and 69 years old in good health. Sequenced input: blood T cells: a sorted CD56 or NKG2C T cell subset, CD4+ or CD8+ T cells, or bulk PBMC T cells (not recorded which). The V call is TRBV29-1, the J call TRBJ2-1; lacking DNA, the TRBD2 call made by TCRdb goes unchecked. The CDR3 here is CSVEDRSGTVDEQFF.